Below are 21 T cell receptor beta chains sequenced from a single sample in a study of cytomegalovirus exposure and HLA in healthy donors. 13 Jbeta primers and 60 Vbeta primers were used for the PCR. Profiled with immunoSEQ multiplex PCR; TCRdb holds only in-frame clones, not every one. Of 100,000 to 150,000 clones in the sample, around three quarters were seen once. What was sequenced was PBMCs. These receptor sequences come from a female donor in good health and CMV-seronegative.

For this clone: One end of the junction is discordant with germline, which a read error may explain. This rearrangement joins TRBV11-2 to TRBJ1-3; 7 bases agree with TRBD1. CDR1 is SGHAT and CDR2 is FQNNGV in the germline V gene. The CDR3 totals 14 residues. CDR3 sequence (DNA): TGTGCCAGCAGCTTAGATGGAAGGACAGGACCCCCTAATTTT. Protein product: CASSLDGRTGPPNF.

The chain employs TRBV30 and TRBJ1-2; the D gene is possibly TRBD1 (6 bases). The CDR3 runs 13 residues. The V and J ends lost 5 bases and 7 bases respectively, with 17 bases between them. CDR1 GTSNPN and CDR2 SVGIG come from the germline V gene (reference sequence). The chain's CDR3 is CAWGEGGAVGYTF. CDR3 coding DNA: TGTGCCTGGGGAGAAGGGGGGGCAGTTGGCTACACCTTC.

The V call is TRBV19, the J call TRBJ2-2, with 7 nucleotides matching TRBD1. The trim removed 6 bases at V and 5 bases at J, leaving 9 bases unmatched. The CDR3 consists of 15 residues. CDR1 and CDR2 from the germline V gene are LNHDA and SQIVND (reference sequence). The CDR3 here is CASRRGLPGTGELFF. CDR3 sequence (DNA): TGTGCCAGTAGGAGGGGGCTGCCGGGGACCGGGGAGCTGTTTTTT.

The V gene is TRBV2, the J gene TRBJ1-5; a weak D match, TRBD1 (5 bases). Deletions cut 6 bases from V and 2 bases from J, with 11 bases between. Germline V gene lookup returns CDR1 SNHLY and CDR2 FYNNEI. There are 14 residues in the CDR3. Here the CDR3 reads CASSGGEGNQPQHF. The CDR3 nucleotides read TGTGCCAGCAGCGGGGGGGAGGGCAATCAGCCCCAGCATTTT.

The rearrangement uses TRBV15 and TRBJ2-3; TRBD2 aligns across 12 bases. The CDR3 covers 16 residues. Germline CDR1 reads LNHNV; CDR2 reads YYDKDF (reference sequence). The J segment lost 0 bases and the V segment lost 3 bases, leaving 1 base of the junction unmatched. This CDR3 is CATSRGTSGSTDTQYF. Written as DNA, the CDR3 is TGTGCCACCAGCAGGGGGACTAGCGGGAGCACAGATACGCAGTATTTT.

On this clone: The limits of the CDR3 on the DNA are not certain, so only TCRdb's listed CDR3 is given. The chain carries TRBV9 and TRBJ2-3; the table's D call, TRBD2, was not checked against the DNA. The V gene's germline CDR1 is SGDLS and CDR2 YYNGEE. The CDR3 contains 13 residues when both ends are counted. The CDR3 region is CASSVGEGTPEYF.

This clone was seen just once. Here the CDR3 reads CASSALSPAGSSYNEQFF. The CDR3 nucleotides are TGTGCCAGCAGCGCCCTATCACCAGCGGGAAGCTCCTACAATGAGCAGTTCTTC. V gene TRBV9 combines with J gene TRBJ2-1, with TRBD2 matching over 7 bases. The CDR3 sequence is 18 residues long. Germline CDR1 is SGDLS and CDR2 is YYNGEE. The junction had 12 bases not matched to a gene; V was cut back by 3 bases and J by 0 bases.

The chain uses TRBV7-9 and TRBJ1-3; TRBD1 might be the D (5 bases). Germline V lookup: CDR1 SEHNR, CDR2 FQNEAQ (reference sequence). Between the trimmed V and J ends, which lost 1 base and 2 bases, there was a span of 9 bases. The CDR3 extends over 15 amino acids. CDR3: CASSLVVGAGNTIYF. Here the CDR3 DNA reads TGTGCCAGCAGCTTAGTGGTAGGGGCTGGAAACACCATATATTTT.

The V and J genes are TRBV9 and TRBJ2-7; TRBD1 matches at 7 bases. Trimming took 4 bases from V and 3 from J; bases not matched to a gene: 1. Germline CDR1 and CDR2: SGDLS and YYNGEE. CDR3 size: 12 residues. The CDR3 is CASSRDSYEQYF. The CDR3 DNA sequence: TGTGCCAGCAGCCGGGACAGCTACGAGCAGTACTTC.

J is TRBJ1-1 and V is TRBV29-1; 12 bases agree with TRBD1. The ends lost 0 bases at V and 7 bases at J; junction bases unmatched: 3. CDR3 size: 14 residues. Per germline, CDR1 SQVTM and CDR2 ANQGSEA. The CDR3 sequence is CSVEEGTGGFEAFF. CDR3 nucleotides: TGCAGCGTTGAAGAGGGGACAGGGGGCTTTGAAGCTTTCTTT.

The chain combines TRBV9 with TRBJ2-3, with TRBD2 matching over 8 bases. The germline V gene encodes CDR1 SGDLS and CDR2 YYNGEE. This CDR3 region has 15 residues. V gave up 3 bases and J gave up 1 base; unmatched junction bases: 4. The CDR3 loop reads CASSDTRGGTDTQYF. The DNA for the CDR3 is TGTGCCAGCAGCGACACGCGGGGGGGCACAGATACGCAGTATTTT.

The chain is built from TRBV5-1 and TRBJ2-7; a weak D match, TRBD2 (5 bases). The CDR3 is 12 amino acids. Germline values: CDR1 SGHRS, CDR2 YFSETQ. V shed 10 bases and J shed 0 bases, with 11 bases lying between them. DNA for the CDR3: TGCGCCGGCACGGGGAGCTCCTACGAGCAGTACTTC. Its protein product is CAGTGSSYEQYF.

This clone was observed a few times. This chain joins TRBV29-1 and TRBJ2-2; 7 nucleotides line up with TRBD1. The CDR3 contains 13 residues. The germline CDR1 and CDR2 sequences are SQVTM and ANQGSEA. The ends lost 6 bases at V and 6 bases at J; junction bases unmatched: 7. The CDR3 is CSVHGQVAGELFF. The DNA of the CDR3 is TGCAGCGTCCACGGACAGGTCGCCGGGGAGCTGTTTTTT.

This rearrangement joins TRBV7-9 to TRBJ2-5, with 9 bases aligning to TRBD2. Germline V gives CDR1 SEHNR, CDR2 FQNEAQ (reference sequence). Trimming removed 5 bases from V and 10 bases from J; junction bases left unmatched: 11. This CDR3 spans 14 amino acids. Here the CDR3 DNA reads TGTGCCAGCAGCCTAGACCAGCGGGGGGCTCGCCAGTACTTC. Protein: CASSLDQRGARQYF.

The V gene is TRBV14, the J gene TRBJ1-1; 8 nucleotides agree with TRBD1. The ends lost 1 base at V and 2 bases at J; junction bases unmatched: 3. CDR1 and CDR2 (germline): SGHDN, FVKESK. The CDR3 is made up of 15 amino acids. The CDR3 DNA follows: TGTGCCAGCAGCCAAGTGACAGGGGTAAACACTGAAGCTTTCTTT. Translated: CASSQVTGVNTEAFF.

This sequence joins TRBV2 and TRBJ2-1; tentative D call: TRBD1 (6 bases). Trimming took 3 bases from V and 6 from J, leaving 15 bases between them. Germline CDR1 reads SNHLY; CDR2 reads FYNNEI. There are 15 residues in the CDR3. CDR3 sequence (DNA): TGTGCCAGCAGTGACGGTCAGGGGACGGGCAATGAGCAGTTCTTC. Amino acids: CASSDGQGTGNEQFF. The complete variable domain, with remaining parts taken from reference TRBV2 and TRBJ2-1, reads EPEVTQTPSHQVTQMGQEVILRCVPISNHLYFYWYRQILGQKVEFLVSFYNNEISEKSEIFDDQFSVERPDGSNFTLKIRSTKLEDSAMYFCASSDGQGTGNEQFFGPGTRLTVL.

This clone was seen only a few times. The chain carries TRBV27 and TRBJ1-2, with TRBD1 as a possible D gene (5 bases). The CDR3 runs 12 residues. The germline V gene has CDR1 MNHEY and CDR2 SMNVEV (reference sequence). V was pared by 5 bases and J by 11 bases, with 15 bases between. CDR3: CASSGAGGNYTF. As DNA, the CDR3 is TGTGCCAGCAGTGGGGCAGGAGGGAATTACACCTTC.

This rearrangement joins TRBV10-1 to TRBJ2-7; D might be TRBD2 (5 bases). This CDR3 has 12 residues. Between the trimmed V and J ends, which lost 3 bases and 3 bases, there was a span of 6 bases. Germline loops: CDR1 WNHNN, CDR2 SYGVQD (reference sequence). The CDR3 protein is CASSDGIYEQYF. CDR3 in DNA: TGCGCCAGCAGTGACGGGATCTACGAGCAGTACTTC.

V usage is TRBV27 and J usage is TRBJ2-2, with TRBD2 identical over 8 bases. CDR1 and CDR2 (germline): MNHEY, SMNVEV (reference sequence). Trimming at V came to 3 bases and at J to 4 bases, leaving 7 bases not matched to a gene. This CDR3 is 16 amino acids long. The CDR3, as DNA: TGTGCCAGCAGTTTGAGAAGCGGGAGTAGCACCGGGGAGCTGTTTTTT. Its protein product is CASSLRSGSSTGELFF.

V gene TRBV30 combines with J gene TRBJ1-5; D might be TRBD1 (5 bases). V was pared by 0 bases and J by 5 bases, with 8 bases between. Germline-derived CDR1 and CDR2 are GTSNPN and SVGIG (reference sequence). The CDR3 sequence is 13 residues long. CDR3 residues: CAWSVNRHQPQHF. CDR3 coding DNA: TGTGCCTGGAGTGTAAACAGGCATCAGCCCCAGCATTTT.

This chain links TRBV28 with TRBJ1-1; D perhaps matches TRBD1 (5 bases). With 2 bases removed from V and 12 bases from J, the gap between germline ends came to 22 bases. This CDR3 spans 15 amino acids. Looked up from germline, CDR1 is MDHEN and CDR2 is SYDVKM. For the CDR3, the DNA is TGTGCCAGCAGTTTACCCCCTGGGACTGTGCCTGGAACTTTCTTT. Translation: CASSLPPGTVPGTFF.